Listed below are T cell receptor beta chains from one sample, sequenced in a study of post-analysis software for immune sequencing data. Using its own MiXCR run on the PCR reads, TCRdb lists one record per CDR3 protein. The sample has some 450,000 distinct CDR3 sequences, 40% to 55% seen once. Material: blood. The receptors were sampled from a girl under 18 with multiple sclerosis. CDR3s include the opening cysteine and the closing phenylalanine or tryptophan. Each record gives: J gene, clone size, V gene, CDR3 protein. Clone sizes are given selectively: once, few, many, or a class where the clone is expanded.

TRBJ2-7	NA	TRBV7-6	CASSSTGDFSYEQYF
TRBJ1-1	NA	TRBV29-1	CSVGSTGNTEAFF
TRBJ1-2	few	TRBV27	CASRRAGGFYGYTF
TRBJ2-1	NA	TRBV10-3	CAISESRGRASGLRDEQFF
TRBJ2-7	few	TRBV27	CASSPPTSGRPSYEQYF
TRBJ2-4	NA	TRBV12-3/TRBV12-4	CASRPPGGENIQYF
TRBJ2-5	few	TRBV20-1	CSARGTSGSRETQYF
TRBJ1-1	NA	TRBV29-1	CSVARLGLNTEAFF
TRBJ1-1	NA	TRBV5-1	CASSLDGPRGNTEAFF
NA	few	TRBV25-1	CASNHGQGAVGEQYF
TRBJ2-7	NA	TRBV29-1	CSVENGISTYEQYF
TRBJ2-7	NA	TRBV4-3	CASSQEDGYEQYF
TRBJ2-3	few	TRBV15	CATSRVAGGTDTQYF
TRBJ1-1	NA	TRBV25-1	CASSEPRDTEAFF
TRBJ2-2	NA	TRBV29-1	CSVADLNTGELFF
TRBJ1-6	NA	TRBV3-1	CASREGQNSPLHF
TRBJ1-5	NA	TRBV3-1	CASSQGSGVSQPQHF
TRBJ1-2	few	TRBV7-2	CASSLRQGANYGYTF
TRBJ1-2	few	TRBV7-2	CASSLIGNYGYTF
NA	NA	TRBV27	CASRQGPKDEQYF
TRBJ2-1	few	TRBV10-2	CASSTLGLAGGSSYNEQFF
TRBJ2-3	few	TRBV5-1	CASSSERRETDTQYF